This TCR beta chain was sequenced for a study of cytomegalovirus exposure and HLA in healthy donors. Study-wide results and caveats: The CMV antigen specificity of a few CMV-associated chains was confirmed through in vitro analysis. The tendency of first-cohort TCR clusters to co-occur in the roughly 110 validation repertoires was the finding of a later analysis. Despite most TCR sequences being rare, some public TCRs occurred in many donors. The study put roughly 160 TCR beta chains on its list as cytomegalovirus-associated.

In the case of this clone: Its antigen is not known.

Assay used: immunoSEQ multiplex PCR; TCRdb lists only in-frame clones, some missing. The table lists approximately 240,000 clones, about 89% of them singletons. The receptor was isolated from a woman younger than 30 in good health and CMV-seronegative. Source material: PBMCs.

In DNA, the CDR3 is TGTGCCTGGAGAACTAGCGGGAGAGGGCGTACCGGGGAGCTGTTTTTT. Translated: CAWRTSGRGRTGELFF. This chain connects TRBV30 to TRBJ2-2, with TRBD2 matching over 11 bases. The CDR3 totals 16 residues. With 3 bases clipped from V and 5 bases from J, the junction kept 8 bases outside the gene matches. Germline CDR1 and CDR2: GTSNPN and SVGIG (reference sequence).